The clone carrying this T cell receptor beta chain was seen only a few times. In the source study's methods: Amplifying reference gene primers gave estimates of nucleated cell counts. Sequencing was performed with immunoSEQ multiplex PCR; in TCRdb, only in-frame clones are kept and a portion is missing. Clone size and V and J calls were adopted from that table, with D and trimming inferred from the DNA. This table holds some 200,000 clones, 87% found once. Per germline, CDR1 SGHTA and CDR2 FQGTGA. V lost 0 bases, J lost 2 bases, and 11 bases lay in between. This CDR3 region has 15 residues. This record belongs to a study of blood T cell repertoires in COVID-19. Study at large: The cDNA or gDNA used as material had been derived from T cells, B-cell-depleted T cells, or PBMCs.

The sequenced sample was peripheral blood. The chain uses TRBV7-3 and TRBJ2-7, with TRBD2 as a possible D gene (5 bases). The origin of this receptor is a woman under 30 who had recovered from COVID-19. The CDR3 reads CASSLTSGPTYEQYF. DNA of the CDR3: TGTGCCAGCAGCTTAACGAGCGGCCCTACCTACGAGCAGTACTTC.